The rows below give T cell receptor beta chains drawn from one sample of a study of a mutant IDH1 vaccine in newly diagnosed glioma. What these receptors recognize is not known. Only in-frame clones appear in the TCRdb table, and some are missing; sequencing was by immunoSEQ multiplex PCR. The sample lists about 53,000 clones, 81% occurring once. Sample: PBMCs, taken from a glioma patient whose treatment included an IDH1 peptide vaccine. The receptors here all came from a woman aged 35 to 49 with glioma. Some clones in this sample may be carry-over from other donors' samples. Each CDR3 is given with its conserved first and last residue. D genes are given only for firm matches. The listing skips clone size in some rows; elsewhere it reads once, few, many or a size class.

TRBJ2-7,TRBV13,NA,NA,TGTGCCAGCACCCCAACCAGGTTTTATGAGCAGTACTTC,CASTPTRFYEQYF
TRBJ1-2,TRBV10-3,few,TRBD1,TGTGCCATCAGTGGCCCAGGCAGGGGGAACGACTATGGCTACACCTTC,CAISGPGRGNDYGYTF
TRBJ1-2,TRBV7-9,NA,NA,TGTGCCAGCAGCCGCGGGACTGATCCATACACCTTC,CASSRGTDPYTF
TRBJ1-1,TRBV30,NA,NA,TGTGCCTGGAGTGTAACGGAAAACACTGAAGCTTTCTTT,CAWSVTENTEAFF
TRBJ2-7,TRBV27,NA,NA,TGTGCCAGCAGCATCAGGGGCTACGAGCAGTACTTC,CASSIRGYEQYF
TRBJ1-4,TRBV6-6,NA,TRBD1,TGTGCCGGATCCGACAGGGGGAATGAAAAACTGTTTTTT,CAGSDRGNEKLFF
TRBJ1-2,TRBV5-3,NA,NA,TGTGCCAGAAGCTCAGGGCACTGCGGCTACACCTTC,CARSSGHCGYTF
TRBJ2-3,TRBV29-1,NA,NA,TGCAGCGTTGGAACGGGGGATAGCACAGATACGCAGTATTTT,CSVGTGDSTDTQYF
TRBJ2-5,TRBV27,NA,NA,TGTGCCAGTAAACGGAGGGGGGGAGAGACCCAGTACTTC,CASKRRGGETQYF
TRBJ1-1,TRBV6-5,NA,NA,TGTGCCAGCAGTTACTCTTCGCAGGGGTGGACTGAAGCTTTCTTT,CASSYSSQGWTEAFF
TRBJ1-5,TRBV19,NA,NA,TGTGCCAGTAGTATCGGATGGGACAATCAGCCCCAGCATTTT,CASSIGWDNQPQHF
TRBJ1-1,TRBV5-6,NA,NA,TGTGCCAGCAGCTTGCGGGGCGCCCTTAACACTGAAGCTTTCTTT,CASSLRGALNTEAFF
TRBJ1-2,TRBV9,NA,TRBD1,TGTGCCAGCAGCTTACTCGACAGGGGGGGTTATGGCTACACCTTC,CASSLLDRGGYGYTF
TRBJ1-2,TRBV6-4,NA,NA,TGTGCCAGCAGTGCCAGCGGAAATAACTATGGCTACACCTTC,CASSASGNNYGYTF
TRBJ1-5,TRBV25-1,NA,TRBD1,TGTGCCAGCAGTGAATCCGGGACAGGGGGCCTCAATCAGCCCCAGCATTTT,CASSESGTGGLNQPQHF
TRBJ1-5,TRBV6-5,NA,NA,TGTGCCAGCAGCCGGGGGGTATACAATCAGCCCCAGCATTTT,CASSRGVYNQPQHF
TRBJ1-2,TRBV29-1,few,NA,TGCAGCGCTAGGACGCTCGTCGGCTACACCTTC,CSARTLVGYTF
TRBJ1-1,TRBV10-1,NA,NA,TGCGCCAGCAGTGAGTCGCCGGCGAGGGAAGCTTTCTTT,CASSESPAREAFF
TRBJ2-2,TRBV5-5,NA,TRBD2,TGTGCCAGCCTCCCGGGACTAGCGGGCGGGGAGCTGTTTTTT,CASLPGLAGGELFF
TRBJ1-5,TRBV19,NA,NA,TGTGCCAGTAGTATCCTACTTAGCAATCAGCCCCAGCATTTT,CASSILLSNQPQHF
TRBJ2-7,TRBV20-1,NA,NA,TGCAGTGCTAGGGGGGAGTACGAGCAGTACTTC,CSARGEYEQYF
TRBJ2-7,TRBV7-8,NA,TRBD1,TGTGCCAGCAGCTTACCTACAGGGGGCCCTCTAACCTACGAGCAGTACTTC,CASSLPTGGPLTYEQYF
TRBJ1-1,TRBV6-1,NA,NA,TGTGCCAGCAATAAGAACACTGAAGCTTTCTTT,CASNKNTEAFF
TRBJ1-5,TRBV5-1,few,NA,TGCGCCAGCAGCTTGGATGACGGTCGCCATCAGCCCCAGCATTTT,CASSLDDGRHQPQHF
TRBJ1-2,TRBV6-6,NA,NA,TGTGCCAGCAGTCTCCGCGCGGGAGCGGGGGAGGTTGGCTACACCTTC,CASSLRAGAGEVGYTF
TRBJ1-3,TRBV30,NA,NA,TGTGCCTGGAGTGCGAGTTCTTCTGGAAACACCATATATTTT,CAWSASSSGNTIYF
TRBJ2-7,TRBV6-5,NA,TRBD2,TGTGCCAGCGGGAGGGAACACGAGCAGTACTTC,CASGREHEQYF
TRBJ1-3,TRBV4-3,NA,NA,TGCGCCAGCAGCCAAGCCGCCGAGTTCTCTGGAAACACCATATATTTT,CASSQAAEFSGNTIYF
TRBJ1-1,TRBV10-2,few,NA,TGCGCCAGCGGGGGGAGGACTGAAGCTTTCTTT,CASGGRTEAFF
TRBJ1-1,TRBV2,NA,NA,TGTGCCAGCTACCTATCCCCAGGACAGTTTACAAGTATGAACACTGAAGCTTTCTTT,CASYLSPGQFTSMNTEAFF
TRBJ2-7,TRBV18,NA,NA,TGTGCCAGCTCACCTAAACAGGGCTACGAGCAGTACTTC,CASSPKQGYEQYF
TRBJ2-4,TRBV28,NA,NA,TGTGCCAGCAGTCCCCCCGGGACCCGAGACAAAAACATTCAGTACTTC,CASSPPGTRDKNIQYF
TRBJ2-6,TRBV4-2,few,NA,TGTGCCAGCAGCCAAGATATGGGCAACGTCCTGACTTTC,CASSQDMGNVLTF
TRBJ1-1,TRBV27,NA,NA,TGTGCCAGCAGTCCCACCCTTGGCACTGAAGCTTTCTTT,CASSPTLGTEAFF
TRBJ2-1,TRBV7-8,once,TRBD2,TGTGCCAGCAGCACCCCGGGACTAGCGTGGAATGAGCAGTTCTTC,CASSTPGLAWNEQFF
TRBJ2-3,TRBV18,NA,NA,TGTGCCAGCTCCCCAATGGACATGCGAGCCCCAGATACGCAGTATTTT,CASSPMDMRAPDTQYF
TRBJ1-2,TRBV4-3,NA,NA,TGCGCCAGCAGCCAAGAGCAGTTTAGGGGTTGGGGCTACACCTTC,CASSQEQFRGWGYTF
TRBJ2-2,TRBV2,once,NA,TGTGCCACCAACGGGGGGCAGGGATGGGCCGGGGAGCTGTTTTTT,CATNGGQGWAGELFF
TRBJ2-2,TRBV19,NA,NA,TGTGCCAGTAGTATAGTCAGGGAGGCGAACACCGGGGAGCTGTTTTTT,CASSIVREANTGELFF
TRBJ2-7,TRBV6-5,few,TRBD1,TGTGCCAGCAAGAGACAGGGGGGGTCCTACGAGCAGTACTTC,CASKRQGGSYEQYF
TRBJ2-3,TRBV7-3,NA,TRBD2,TGTGCCAGCAGCCCAGGGACTAGCGGGGAAGATACGCGGTATTTT,CASSPGTSGEDTRYF